This T cell receptor (beta chain) was obtained from a study of shared clonotypes between healthy human individuals. As for the study in general: A few men and a couple of women, aged 18 to 49, were donors. CD4 naive and CD4 memory each took three plates per donor, while CD8 naive took two and CD8 memory one.

Produced via immunoSEQ multiplex PCR; TCRdb's table is partial and in-frame only. The sample consists of over 2,000,000 clones, 85% to 95% of them appearing once. Worth noting for this clone: Its antigen remains unknown.

The V and J ends lost 0 bases and 4 bases respectively, with 10 bases between them. The CDR3 covers 15 residues. The germline CDR1 and CDR2 sequences are MGHRA and YSYEKL. In the naive CD8 group, cells lacked CD45RO and were positively selected for CCR7, so terminally differentiated effector memory CD45RA+ cells were left out. Study results and caveats: In having few donors, the study represented limited genetic and exposure-history diversity.

This TCR was recovered from a man younger than 35 in good health. Some clones in this sample may be carry-over from other donors' samples. Material for sequencing was naive CD8+ T cells from PBMCs. V is TRBV4-1 and J is TRBJ2-1; D is uncertain. CDR3 sequence (DNA): TGCGCCAGCAGCCAAGAGGTCGGCCGTTACAATGAGCAGTTCTTC. Its translation: CASSQEVGRYNEQFF.